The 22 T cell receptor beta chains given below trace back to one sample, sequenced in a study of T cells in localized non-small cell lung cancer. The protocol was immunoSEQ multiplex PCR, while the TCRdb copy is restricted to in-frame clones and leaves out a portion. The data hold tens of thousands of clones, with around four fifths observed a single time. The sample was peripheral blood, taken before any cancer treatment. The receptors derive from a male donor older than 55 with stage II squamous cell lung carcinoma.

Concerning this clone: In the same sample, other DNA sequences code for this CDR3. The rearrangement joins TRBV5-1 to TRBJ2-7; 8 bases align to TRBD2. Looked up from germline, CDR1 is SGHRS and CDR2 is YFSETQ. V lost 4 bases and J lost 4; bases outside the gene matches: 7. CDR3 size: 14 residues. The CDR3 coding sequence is TGCGCCAGCAGCCTGAGCGGGAGTCAATACGAGCAGTACTTC. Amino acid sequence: CASSLSGSQYEQYF. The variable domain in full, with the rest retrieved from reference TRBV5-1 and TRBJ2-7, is KAGVTQTPRYLIKTRGQQVTLSCSPISGHRSVSWYQQTPGQGLQFLFEYFSETQRNKGNFPGRFSGRQFSNSRSEMNVSTLELGDSALYLCASSLSGSQYEQYFGPGTRLTVT.

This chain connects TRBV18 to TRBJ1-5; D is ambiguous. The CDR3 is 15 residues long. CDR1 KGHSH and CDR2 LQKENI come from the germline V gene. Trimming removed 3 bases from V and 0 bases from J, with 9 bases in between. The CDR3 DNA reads TGTGCCAGCTCACCGGGAGGATATAGCAATCAGCCCCAGCATTTT. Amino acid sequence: CASSPGGYSNQPQHF.

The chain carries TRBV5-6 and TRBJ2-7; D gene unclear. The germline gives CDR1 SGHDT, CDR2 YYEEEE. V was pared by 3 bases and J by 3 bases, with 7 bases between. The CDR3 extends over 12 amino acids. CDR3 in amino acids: CASSSLSYEQYF. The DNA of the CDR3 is TGTGCCAGCAGCTCACTGAGCTACGAGCAGTACTTC.

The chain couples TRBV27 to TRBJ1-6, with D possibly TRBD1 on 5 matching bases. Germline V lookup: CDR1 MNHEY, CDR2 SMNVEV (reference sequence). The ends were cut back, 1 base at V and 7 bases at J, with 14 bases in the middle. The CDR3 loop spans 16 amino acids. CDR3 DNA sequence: TGTGCCAGCAGTTTATGGGGGGGGACGGGGAATTCACCCCTCCACTTT. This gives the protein CASSLWGGTGNSPLHF.

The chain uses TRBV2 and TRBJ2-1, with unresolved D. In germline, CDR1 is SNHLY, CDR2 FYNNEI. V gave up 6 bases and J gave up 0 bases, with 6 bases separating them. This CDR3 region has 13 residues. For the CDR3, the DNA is TGTGCCAGCAGATGGAGCTCCTACAATGAGCAGTTCTTC. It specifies CASRWSSYNEQFF.

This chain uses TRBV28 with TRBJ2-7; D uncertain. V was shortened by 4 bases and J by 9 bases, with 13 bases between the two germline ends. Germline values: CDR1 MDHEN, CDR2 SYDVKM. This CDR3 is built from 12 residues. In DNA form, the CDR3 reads TGTGCCAGCAGTTCCACCCTCAGTTCGCAGTACTTC. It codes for CASSSTLSSQYF.

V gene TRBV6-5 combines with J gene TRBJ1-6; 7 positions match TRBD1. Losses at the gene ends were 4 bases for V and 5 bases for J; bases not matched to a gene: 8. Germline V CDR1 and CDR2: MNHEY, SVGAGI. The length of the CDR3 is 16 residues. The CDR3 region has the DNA TGTGCCAGCAGTTCCCAACAGGGGATCCATAATTCACCCCTCCACTTT. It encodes CASSSQQGIHNSPLHF.

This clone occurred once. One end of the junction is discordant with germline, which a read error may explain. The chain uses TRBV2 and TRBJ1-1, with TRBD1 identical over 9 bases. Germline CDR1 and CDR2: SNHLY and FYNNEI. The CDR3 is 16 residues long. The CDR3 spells CASSRRGQGILSGGGF. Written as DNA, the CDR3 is TGTGCCAGCAGTCGAAGAGGACAGGGGATTTTGAGTGGTGGTGGCTTT.

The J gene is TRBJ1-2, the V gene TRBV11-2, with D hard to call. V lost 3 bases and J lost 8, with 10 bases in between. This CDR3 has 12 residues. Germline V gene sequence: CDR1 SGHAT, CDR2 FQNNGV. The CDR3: CASSFTTTGYTF. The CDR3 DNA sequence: TGTGCCAGCAGCTTTACCACCACAGGCTACACCTTC. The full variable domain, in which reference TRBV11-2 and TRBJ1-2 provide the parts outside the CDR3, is EAGVAQSPRYKIIEKRQSVAFWCNPISGHATLYWYQQILGQGPKLLIQFQNNGVVDDSQLPKDRFSAERLKGVDSTLKIQPAKLEDSAVYLCASSFTTTGYTFGSGTRLTVV.

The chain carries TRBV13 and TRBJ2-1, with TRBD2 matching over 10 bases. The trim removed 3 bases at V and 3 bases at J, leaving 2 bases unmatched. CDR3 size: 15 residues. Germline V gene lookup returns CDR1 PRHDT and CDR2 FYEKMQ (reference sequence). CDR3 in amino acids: CASSFSGGLYNEQFF. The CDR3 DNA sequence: TGTGCCAGCAGCTTTAGCGGGGGGCTCTACAATGAGCAGTTCTTC.

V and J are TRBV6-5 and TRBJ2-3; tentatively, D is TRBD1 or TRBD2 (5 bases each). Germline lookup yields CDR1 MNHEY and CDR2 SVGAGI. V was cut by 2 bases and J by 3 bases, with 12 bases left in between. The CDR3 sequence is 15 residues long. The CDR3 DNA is TGTGCCAGCAGTTACGGGGCAGGGACGACAGATACGCAGTATTTT. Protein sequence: CASSYGAGTTDTQYF.

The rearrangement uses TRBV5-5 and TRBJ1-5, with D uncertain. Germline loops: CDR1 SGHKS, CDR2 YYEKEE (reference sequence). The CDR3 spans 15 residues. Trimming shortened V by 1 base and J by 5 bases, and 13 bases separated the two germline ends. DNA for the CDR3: TGTGCCAGCAGCTTGTATGGGTCGGTAGATCAGCCCCAGCATTTT. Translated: CASSLYGSVDQPQHF. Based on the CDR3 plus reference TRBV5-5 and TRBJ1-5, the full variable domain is DAGVTQSPTHLIKTRGQQVTLRCSPISGHKSVSWYQQVLGQGPQFIFQYYEKEERGRGNFPDRFSARQFPNYSSELNVNALLLGDSALYLCASSLYGSVDQPQHFGDGTRLSIL.

CDR3 sequence reads: CASSLDRAETQYF. As DNA, the CDR3 is TGTGCCAGCAGCTTAGACAGGGCAGAGACCCAGTACTTC. V is TRBV5-6 and J is TRBJ2-5, with TRBD1 identical over 7 bases. CDR3 length equals 13 residues. Germline V gene lookup returns CDR1 SGHDT and CDR2 YYEEEE. Trimming cost V 2 bases and J 4 bases; bases outside gene matches: 2.

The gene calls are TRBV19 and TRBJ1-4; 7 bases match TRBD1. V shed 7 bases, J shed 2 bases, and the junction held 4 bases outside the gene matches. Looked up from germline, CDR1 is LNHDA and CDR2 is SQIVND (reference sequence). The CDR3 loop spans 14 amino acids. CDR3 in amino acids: CASNWGQTNEKLFF. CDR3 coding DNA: TGTGCCAGTAATTGGGGACAGACTAATGAAAAACTGTTTTTT.

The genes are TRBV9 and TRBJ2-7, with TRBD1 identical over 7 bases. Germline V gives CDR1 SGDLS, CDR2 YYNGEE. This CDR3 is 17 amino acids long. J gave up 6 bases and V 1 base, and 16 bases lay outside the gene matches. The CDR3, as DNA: TGTGCCAGCAGCGTAAGAGGGGGCTCATCGGGAACTAGCGAGCAGTACTTC. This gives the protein CASSVRGGSSGTSEQYF.

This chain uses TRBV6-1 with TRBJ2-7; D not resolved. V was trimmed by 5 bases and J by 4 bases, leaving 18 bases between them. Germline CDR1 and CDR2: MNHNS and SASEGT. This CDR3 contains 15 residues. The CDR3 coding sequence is TGTGCCAGCAGTTGGGAAGCGACGACATTATACGAGCAGTACTTC. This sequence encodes CASSWEATTLYEQYF.

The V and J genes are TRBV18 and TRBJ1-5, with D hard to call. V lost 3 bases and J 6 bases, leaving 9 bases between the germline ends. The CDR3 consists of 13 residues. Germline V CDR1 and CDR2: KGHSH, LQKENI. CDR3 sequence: CASSPQRIQPQHF. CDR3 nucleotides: TGTGCCAGCTCACCCCAGCGGATTCAGCCCCAGCATTTT.

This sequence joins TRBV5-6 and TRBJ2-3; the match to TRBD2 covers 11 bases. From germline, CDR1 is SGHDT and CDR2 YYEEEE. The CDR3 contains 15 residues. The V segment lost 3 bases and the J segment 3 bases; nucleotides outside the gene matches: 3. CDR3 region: CASSSGTSGTDTQYF. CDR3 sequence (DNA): TGTGCCAGCAGCTCCGGGACTAGCGGTACAGATACGCAGTATTTT.

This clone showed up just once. The CDR3 protein is CASSRTGGAYYNEQFF. CDR3 nucleotide sequence: TGTGCCAGCAGCAGGACAGGGGGCGCTTACTACAATGAGCAGTTCTTC. The chain is built from TRBV27 and TRBJ2-1, with 11 bases identical to TRBD1. Trimming cost V 6 bases and J 3 bases; bases outside gene matches: 7. CDR3 length equals 16 residues. Germline CDR1 is MNHEY and CDR2 is SMNVEV (reference sequence).

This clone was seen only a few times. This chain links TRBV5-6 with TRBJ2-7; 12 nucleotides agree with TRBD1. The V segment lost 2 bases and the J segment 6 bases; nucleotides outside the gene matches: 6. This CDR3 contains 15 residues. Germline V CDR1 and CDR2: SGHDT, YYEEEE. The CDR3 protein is CASSFEGQGAGEQYF. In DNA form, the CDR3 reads TGTGCCAGCAGCTTTGAGGGACAGGGGGCCGGCGAGCAGTACTTC.

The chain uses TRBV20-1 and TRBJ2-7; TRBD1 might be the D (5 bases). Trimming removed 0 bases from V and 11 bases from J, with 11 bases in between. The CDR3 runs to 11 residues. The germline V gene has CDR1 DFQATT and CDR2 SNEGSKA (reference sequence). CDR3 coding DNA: TGCAGTGCTAGAGAAGGACCCAGGGAGTACTTC. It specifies CSAREGPREYF.

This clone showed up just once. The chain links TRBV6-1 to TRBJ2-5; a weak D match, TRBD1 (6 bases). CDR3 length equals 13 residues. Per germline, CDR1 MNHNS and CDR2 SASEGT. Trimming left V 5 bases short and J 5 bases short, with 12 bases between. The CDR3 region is CASSSAGAETQYF. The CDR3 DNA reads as TGTGCCAGCAGTTCGGCAGGGGCCGAGACCCAGTACTTC.